The clone carrying this T cell receptor beta chain occurred many times. The antigen remains unidentified. Previously described methods and listed TCR primers were employed for the bulk TCR libraries. TCRdb analysed the PCR reads with MiXCR anew, one entry per CDR3 protein. The repertoire includes about 320,000 distinct CDR3 sequences, 20% to 25% of them detected once, and approximately 0.83% sits in the top ten. This specimen belongs to a study of molecular identifiers for immune sequencing clone quantification. As for the study in general: In replicates, RNA from roughly 21,000 or 96,000 naive CD8 cells was divided five ways and four parts were sequenced.

The CDR3 runs to 14 residues. V was cut by 5 bases and J by 5 bases, with 12 bases left in between. Germline CDR1 is MNHNY and CDR2 is SVGAGI (reference sequence). The authors gated naive CD8 T cells as CD8+CD4-CCR7+CD45RA+ for sorting. Findings and caveats of the study: Clones above 20 RNA copies contained over 97% of effector molecules and under 1% of naive molecules.

Sequencing was done on a sample of naive CD8+ T cells from blood, with Jurkat cell RNA spiked in. Subset described: FACS-sorted CD8+CD4-CCR7+CD45RA+ naive T cells. The clonotype originates from a human donor in good health. Some libraries in this study had Jurkat cell RNA spiked in. The chain joins TRBV6-6 to TRBJ2-2; TRBD1 might be the D (6 bases). The CDR3 sequence is CASSVFGQTGELFF. The DNA of the CDR3 is TGTGCCAGCAGTGTATTCGGACAGACCGGGGAGCTGTTTTTT.